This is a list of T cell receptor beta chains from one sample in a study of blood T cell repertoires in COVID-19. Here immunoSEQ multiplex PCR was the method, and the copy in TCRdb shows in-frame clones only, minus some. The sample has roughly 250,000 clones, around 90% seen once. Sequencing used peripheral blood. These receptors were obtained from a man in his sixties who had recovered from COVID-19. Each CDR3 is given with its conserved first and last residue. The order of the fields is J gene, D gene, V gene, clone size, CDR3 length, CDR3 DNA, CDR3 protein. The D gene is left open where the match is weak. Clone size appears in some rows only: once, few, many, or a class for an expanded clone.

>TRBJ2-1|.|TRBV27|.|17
TGTGCCAGCAGTTTAAGCGGCAATATGTATTCCTACAATGAGCAGTTCTTC
CASSLSGNMYSYNEQFF
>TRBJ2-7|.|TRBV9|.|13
TGTGCCAGCAGAGATTCAGGGGACTACGAGCAGTACTTC
CASRDSGDYEQYF
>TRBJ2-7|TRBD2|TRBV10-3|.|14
TGTGCCATCACCCCCGGACTAGCGGGGGGCGAGCAGTACTTC
CAITPGLAGGEQYF
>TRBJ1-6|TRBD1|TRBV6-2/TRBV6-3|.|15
TGTGCCAGCAGTGGACAGGGGAACTATAATTCACCCCTCCACTTT
CASSGQGNYNSPLHF
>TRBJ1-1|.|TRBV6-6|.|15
TGTGCCAGCAGTTACTCGGCGTCAAAGGGGACTGAAGCTTTCTTT
CASSYSASKGTEAFF
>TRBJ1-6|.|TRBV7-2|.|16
TGTGCCAGCAGCTTTGAAGGGGCGGCGGGAAATTCACCCCTCCACTTT
CASSFEGAAGNSPLHF
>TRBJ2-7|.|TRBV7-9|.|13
TGTGCCAGCAGCAAAGACAGATTTTACGAGCAGTACTTC
CASSKDRFYEQYF
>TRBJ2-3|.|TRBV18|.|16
TGTGCCAGCTCACGGGACTGGGCAATTAGCACAGATACGCAGTATTTT
CASSRDWAISTDTQYF
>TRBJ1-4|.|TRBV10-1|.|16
TGCGCCAGCAGTGAAGAACGTCGGACATCGGAGGAAAAACTGTTTTTT
CASSEERRTSEEKLFF
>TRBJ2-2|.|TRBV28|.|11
TGTGCCAGCATGGGGCCCGGGGAGCTGTTTTTT
CASMGPGELFF
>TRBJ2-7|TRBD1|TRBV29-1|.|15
TGCAGCGTTGAAAAGGTACAGGGACAGTCGGGTGAGCAGTACTTC
CSVEKVQGQSGEQYF
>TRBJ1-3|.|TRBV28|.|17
TGTGCCAGCAGTTTATCCCCGGGACTCCGGTTGGGAAACACCATATATTTT
CASSLSPGLRLGNTIYF
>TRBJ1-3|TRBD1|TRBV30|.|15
TGTGCCTGGAGCACAGGGGAAGCCTCTGGAAACACCATATATTTT
CAWSTGEASGNTIYF
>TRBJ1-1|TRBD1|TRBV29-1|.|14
TGCAGCGTTGGTCCTTCGGGGACAGGGCGTGAAGCTTTCTTT
CSVGPSGTGREAFF
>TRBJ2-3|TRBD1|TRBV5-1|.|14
TGCGCCAGCAGCCTTCGACAGGGGACAGATACGCAGTATTTT
CASSLRQGTDTQYF
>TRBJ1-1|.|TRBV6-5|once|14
TGTGCCAGCAGGGGGAGGGGGAGGGTCACTGAAGCTTTCTTT
CASRGRGRVTEAFF
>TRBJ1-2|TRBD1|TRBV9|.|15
TGTGCCAGCAGCTCCGACAGGGGACCAAGCTATGGCTACACCTTC
CASSSDRGPSYGYTF
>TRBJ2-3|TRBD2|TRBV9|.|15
TGTGCCAGCTCCACTAGCGGGGGCCCTGGGGATACGCAGTATTTT
CASSTSGGPGDTQYF
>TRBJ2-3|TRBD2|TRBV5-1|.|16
TGCGCCAGCAGCTCCCGTAGCGGGGGGTCGGCAGATACGCAGTATTTT
CASSSRSGGSADTQYF
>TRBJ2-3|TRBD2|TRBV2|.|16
TGTGCCAGCAGTGGGGGCTTTGGGGGGGACACAGATACGCAGTATTTT
CASSGGFGGDTDTQYF
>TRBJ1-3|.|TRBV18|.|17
TGTGCCAGCTCACCCCTCTCCCCAGGGCACACTGGAAACACCATATATTTT
CASSPLSPGHTGNTIYF
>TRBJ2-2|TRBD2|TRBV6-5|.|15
TGTGCCAGTGCCCGCAGTCCGGGGGGCACCGGGGAGCTGTTTTTT
CASARSPGGTGELFF
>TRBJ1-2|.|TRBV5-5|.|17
TGTGCCAGCAGGGGGACACAGTCTCACTCAATCCCTTATGGCTACACCTTC
CASRGTQSHSIPYGYTF
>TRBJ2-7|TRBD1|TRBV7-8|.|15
TGTGCCAGCAGCTTACCGGGACAGCGCAGTTACGAGCAGTACTTC
CASSLPGQRSYEQYF
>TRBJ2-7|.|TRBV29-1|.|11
TGCAGCGCCGGACAGAGCTACGAGCAGTACTTC
CSAGQSYEQYF
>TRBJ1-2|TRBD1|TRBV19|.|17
TGTGCCAGTAGTTTTCCGGGACAGGGACTTCAGGGCTATGGCTACACCTTC
CASSFPGQGLQGYGYTF
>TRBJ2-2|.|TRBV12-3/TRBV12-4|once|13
TGTGCCAGCAGTCTTCTAGAAAGCGGGGAGCTGTTTTTT
CASSLLESGELFF
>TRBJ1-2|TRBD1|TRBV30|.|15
TGTGCCTGGAGAAAATTACAGGGGGCGTTCGGTGGCTACACCTTC
CAWRKLQGAFGGYTF
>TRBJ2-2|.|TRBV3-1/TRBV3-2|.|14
TGTGCCAGCAGCCCCCGGGGGGCGGGCGGGGAGCTGTTTTTT
CASSPRGAGGELFF
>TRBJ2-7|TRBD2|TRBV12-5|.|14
TGTGCTAGTGTGAGCGGGGGGGCCCCTGAAGAGCAGTACTTC
CASVSGGAPEEQYF
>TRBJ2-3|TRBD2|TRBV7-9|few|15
TGTGCCAGCAGCTTAATGGCTAGCGGGGGGGATACGCAGTATTTT
CASSLMASGGDTQYF
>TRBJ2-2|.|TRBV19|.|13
TGTGCCAGTAGTCCACAGGGAACCGGGGAGCTGTTTTTT
CASSPQGTGELFF
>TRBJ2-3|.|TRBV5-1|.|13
TGCGCCAGCAGCTCCGGACAGACAGATACGCAGTATTTT
CASSSGQTDTQYF
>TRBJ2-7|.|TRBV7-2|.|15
TGTGCCAGCAGCTTAGCCTTCAGGCCCTCCTACGAGCAGTACTTC
CASSLAFRPSYEQYF
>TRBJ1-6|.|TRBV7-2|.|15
TGTGCCAGCAGCTTAGACGCGGCGCCCAATTCACCCCTCCACTTT
CASSLDAAPNSPLHF
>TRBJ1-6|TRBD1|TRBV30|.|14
TGTGCCGGATCATGGGACAGGCCGGACCGGCCCCTCCACTTT
CAGSWDRPDRPLHF
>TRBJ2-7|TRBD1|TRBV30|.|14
TGTGCCTGGAGAAGGACAGGGTTGATCTACGAGCAGTACTTC
CAWRRTGLIYEQYF
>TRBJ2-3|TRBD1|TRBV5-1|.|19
TGCGCCAGCAGCTTGAATCCCCCCAGCAGACAGGGGGGCACAGATACGCAGTATTTT
CASSLNPPSRQGGTDTQYF